Listed below are T cell receptor beta chains from one sample, sequenced in a study of blood T cell repertoires in COVID-19. Produced via immunoSEQ multiplex PCR; TCRdb's table is partial and in-frame only. The sample includes fewer than 300,000 clones, 75% to 95% of them seen just once. Material: PBMCs or T cells enriched from blood (not recorded which). Receptors were obtained from a woman between 25 and 40 years old who had recovered from COVID-19. Both conserved end residues are part of each CDR3. The D gene is left open where the match is weak.

j_call: TRBJ2-7
cdr3_length: 16
v_call: TRBV15
d_call: .
cdr3_aa: CATSRDLTDLSYEQYF

j_call: TRBJ2-7
cdr3_length: 16
v_call: TRBV15
d_call: .
cdr3_aa: CATSREGVDSSYEQYF

j_call: TRBJ2-1
cdr3_length: 16
v_call: TRBV4-2
d_call: TRBD2
cdr3_aa: CASSQQLAGFGNEQFF

j_call: TRBJ2-4
cdr3_length: 15
v_call: TRBV15
d_call: TRBD1
cdr3_aa: CATSRTGAPNPIQYF

j_call: TRBJ1-1
cdr3_length: 12
v_call: TRBV7-8
d_call: .
cdr3_aa: CASSLAQGTAFF

j_call: TRBJ1-5
cdr3_length: 14
v_call: TRBV5-3
d_call: .
cdr3_aa: CARTNRDGNQPQHF

j_call: TRBJ1-2
cdr3_length: 16
v_call: TRBV11-2
d_call: TRBD1
cdr3_aa: CASSKEQGISSYGYTF

j_call: TRBJ2-3
cdr3_length: 18
v_call: TRBV10-3
d_call: TRBD2
cdr3_aa: CAISELPGLAVPRDTQYF

j_call: TRBJ1-6
cdr3_length: 15
v_call: TRBV6-4
d_call: .
cdr3_aa: CARPRQSSYNSPLHF

j_call: TRBJ2-7
cdr3_length: 14
v_call: TRBV4-3
d_call: .
cdr3_aa: CASSHVGSGGEQYF

j_call: TRBJ1-1
cdr3_length: 12
v_call: TRBV19
d_call: .
cdr3_aa: CASSIGAMEAFF

j_call: TRBJ2-6
cdr3_length: 16
v_call: TRBV4-3
d_call: .
cdr3_aa: CASSQESFSGANVLTF

j_call: TRBJ1-1
cdr3_length: 13
v_call: TRBV24-1
d_call: .
cdr3_aa: CATSDPGRSEAFF

j_call: TRBJ2-1
cdr3_length: 16
v_call: TRBV24-1
d_call: TRBD1
cdr3_aa: CATSESGTGAYNEQFF

j_call: TRBJ1-3
cdr3_length: 16
v_call: TRBV28
d_call: TRBD1
cdr3_aa: CASSSGTANSGNTIYF

j_call: TRBJ1-2
cdr3_length: 16
v_call: TRBV24-1
d_call: .
cdr3_aa: CATSDPGSKGDYGYTF

j_call: TRBJ2-1
cdr3_length: 11
v_call: TRBV6-5
d_call: .
cdr3_aa: CASRSGGGQFF

j_call: TRBJ1-1
cdr3_length: 14
v_call: TRBV19
d_call: TRBD1
cdr3_aa: CASSTLTGGTEAFF

j_call: TRBJ2-7
cdr3_length: 16
v_call: TRBV5-4
d_call: .
cdr3_aa: CASSSRTGNLPYEQYF

j_call: TRBJ2-7
cdr3_length: 15
v_call: TRBV28
d_call: TRBD1
cdr3_aa: CASSSIGTGFYEQYF

j_call: TRBJ2-1
cdr3_length: 18
v_call: TRBV7-9
d_call: .
cdr3_aa: CASSLASSIGTSEYEQFF

j_call: TRBJ1-4
cdr3_length: 15
v_call: TRBV15
d_call: TRBD1
cdr3_aa: CATSRDGTAHEKLFF

j_call: TRBJ1-1
cdr3_length: 12
v_call: TRBV29-1
d_call: TRBD1
cdr3_aa: CSVKPGQREAFF

j_call: TRBJ2-1
cdr3_length: 13
v_call: TRBV30
d_call: .
cdr3_aa: CAWSVQEYNEQFF

j_call: TRBJ2-7
cdr3_length: 14
v_call: TRBV6-6
d_call: .
cdr3_aa: CASTRNRQTYEQYF

j_call: TRBJ2-7
cdr3_length: 14
v_call: TRBV19
d_call: TRBD1
cdr3_aa: CASSIGRGSYEQYF

j_call: TRBJ2-1
cdr3_length: 11
v_call: TRBV28
d_call: .
cdr3_aa: CASSLSDEQFF

j_call: TRBJ2-1
cdr3_length: 14
v_call: TRBV7-3
d_call: .
cdr3_aa: CASSPSGSYNEQFF

j_call: TRBJ2-6
cdr3_length: 17
v_call: TRBV7-8
d_call: .
cdr3_aa: CASSLMLSYSGANVLTF

j_call: TRBJ2-7
cdr3_length: 15
v_call: TRBV27
d_call: TRBD2
cdr3_aa: CASSSISGSAYEQYF

j_call: TRBJ1-5
cdr3_length: 15
v_call: TRBV4-1
d_call: TRBD1
cdr3_aa: CASSQTGTGYQPQHF

j_call: TRBJ1-2
cdr3_length: 13
v_call: TRBV24-1
d_call: .
cdr3_aa: CATSDLSDYGYTF

j_call: TRBJ1-4
cdr3_length: 12
v_call: TRBV7-6
d_call: .
cdr3_aa: CASSRQNEKLFF

j_call: TRBJ2-3
cdr3_length: 16
v_call: TRBV27
d_call: TRBD2
cdr3_aa: CASSSTRLAGTDTQYF

j_call: TRBJ1-6
cdr3_length: 12
v_call: TRBV27
d_call: .
cdr3_aa: CASGRVGSPLHF

j_call: TRBJ2-6
cdr3_length: 16
v_call: TRBV24-1
d_call: .
cdr3_aa: CATSDQESSGANVLTF

j_call: TRBJ2-2
cdr3_length: 17
v_call: TRBV7-2
d_call: TRBD2
cdr3_aa: CASSLPSGRANTGELFF

j_call: TRBJ2-1
cdr3_length: 16
v_call: TRBV27
d_call: TRBD2
cdr3_aa: CASSLAGLAGKGEQFF

j_call: TRBJ2-1
cdr3_length: 16
v_call: TRBV7-9
d_call: .
cdr3_aa: CASSSTKGTLKDEQFF

j_call: TRBJ2-3
cdr3_length: 13
v_call: TRBV25-1
d_call: .
cdr3_aa: CASSRPATDTQYF

j_call: TRBJ2-7
cdr3_length: 15
v_call: TRBV27
d_call: TRBD1
cdr3_aa: CASSTPGQGAREQYF

j_call: TRBJ2-7
cdr3_length: 14
v_call: TRBV6-2/TRBV6-3
d_call: .
cdr3_aa: CASSQDGQNYEQYF